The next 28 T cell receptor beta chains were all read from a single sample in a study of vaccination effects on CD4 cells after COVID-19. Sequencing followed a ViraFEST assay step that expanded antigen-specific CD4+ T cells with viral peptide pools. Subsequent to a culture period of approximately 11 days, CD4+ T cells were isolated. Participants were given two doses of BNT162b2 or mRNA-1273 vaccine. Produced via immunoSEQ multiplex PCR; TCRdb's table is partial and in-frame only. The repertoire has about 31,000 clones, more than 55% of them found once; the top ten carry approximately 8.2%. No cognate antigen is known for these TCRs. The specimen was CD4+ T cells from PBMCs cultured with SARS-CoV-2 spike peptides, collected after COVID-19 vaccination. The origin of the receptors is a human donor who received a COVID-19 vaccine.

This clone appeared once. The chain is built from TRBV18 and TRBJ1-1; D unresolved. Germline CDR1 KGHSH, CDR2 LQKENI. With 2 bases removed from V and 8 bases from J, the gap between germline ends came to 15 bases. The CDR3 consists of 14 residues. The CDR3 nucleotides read TGTGCCAGCTCACCATCGTGGGGTAGGTTAGAAGCTTTCTTT. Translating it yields CASSPSWGRLEAFF. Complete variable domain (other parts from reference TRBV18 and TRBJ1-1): NAGVMQNPRHLVRRRGQEARLRCSPMKGHSHVYWYRQLPEEGLKFMVYLQKENIIDESGMPKERFSAEFPKEGPSILRIQQVVRGDSAAYFCASSPSWGRLEAFFGQGTRLTVV.

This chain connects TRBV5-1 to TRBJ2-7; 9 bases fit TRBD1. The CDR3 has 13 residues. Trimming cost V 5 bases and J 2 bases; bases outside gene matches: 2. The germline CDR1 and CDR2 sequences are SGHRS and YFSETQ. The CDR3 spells CASRRTGAYEQYF. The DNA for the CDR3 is TGCGCCAGCAGAAGGACAGGGGCCTACGAGCAGTACTTC.

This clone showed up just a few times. CDR3 region: CASSLQELHRRETQYF. In DNA, the CDR3 is TGTGCCAGCAGCTTACAAGAGCTACACCGTCGGGAGACCCAGTACTTC. The chain joins TRBV11-2 to TRBJ2-5, with D uncertain. Germline V gene sequence: CDR1 SGHAT, CDR2 FQNNGV. Between the trimmed V and J ends, which lost 2 bases and 5 bases, there was a span of 18 bases. This CDR3 is 16 amino acids long.

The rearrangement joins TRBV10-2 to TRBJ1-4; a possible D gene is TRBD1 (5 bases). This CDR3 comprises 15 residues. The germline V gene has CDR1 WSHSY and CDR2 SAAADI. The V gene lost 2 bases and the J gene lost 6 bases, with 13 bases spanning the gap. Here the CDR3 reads CASSEEGRGDEKLFF. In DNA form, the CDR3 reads TGCGCCAGCAGTGAGGAGGGACGTGGGGATGAAAAACTGTTTTTT.

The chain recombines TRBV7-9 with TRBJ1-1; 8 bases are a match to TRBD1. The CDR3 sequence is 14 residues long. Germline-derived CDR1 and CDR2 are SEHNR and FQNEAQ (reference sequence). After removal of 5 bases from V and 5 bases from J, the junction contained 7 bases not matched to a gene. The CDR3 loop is CASSRTGYPTEAFF. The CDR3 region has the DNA TGTGCCAGCAGCAGGACAGGGTATCCGACTGAAGCTTTCTTT.

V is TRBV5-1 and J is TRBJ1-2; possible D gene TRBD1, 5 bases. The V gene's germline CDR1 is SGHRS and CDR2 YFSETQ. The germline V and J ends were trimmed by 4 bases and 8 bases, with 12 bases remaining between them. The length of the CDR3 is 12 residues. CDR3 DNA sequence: TGCGCCAGCAGCATCCAGGGATCCGGCTACACCTTC. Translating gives CASSIQGSGYTF. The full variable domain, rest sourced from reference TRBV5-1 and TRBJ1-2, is KAGVTQTPRYLIKTRGQQVTLSCSPISGHRSVSWYQQTPGQGLQFLFEYFSETQRNKGNFPGRFSGRQFSNSRSEMNVSTLELGDSALYLCASSIQGSGYTFGSGTRLTVV.

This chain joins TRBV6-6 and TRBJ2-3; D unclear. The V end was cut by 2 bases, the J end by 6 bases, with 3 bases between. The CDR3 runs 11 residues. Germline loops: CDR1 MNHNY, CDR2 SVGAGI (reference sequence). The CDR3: CASSYLDTQYF. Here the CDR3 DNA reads TGTGCCAGCAGTTACCTCGATACGCAGTATTTT.

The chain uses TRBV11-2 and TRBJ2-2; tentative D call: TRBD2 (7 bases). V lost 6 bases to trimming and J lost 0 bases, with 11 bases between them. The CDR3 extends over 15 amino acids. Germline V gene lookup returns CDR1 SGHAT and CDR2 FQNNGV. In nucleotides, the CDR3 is TGTGCCAGCAGGGGGGGGGCATCGAACACCGGGGAGCTGTTTTTT. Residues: CASRGGASNTGELFF.

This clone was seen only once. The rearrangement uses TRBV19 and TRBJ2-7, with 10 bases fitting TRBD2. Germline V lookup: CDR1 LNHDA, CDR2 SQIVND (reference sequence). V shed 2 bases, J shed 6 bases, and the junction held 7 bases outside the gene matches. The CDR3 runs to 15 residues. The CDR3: CASSISGGAGGEQYF. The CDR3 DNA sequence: TGTGCCAGTAGTATAAGCGGGGGGGCCGGTGGCGAGCAGTACTTC.

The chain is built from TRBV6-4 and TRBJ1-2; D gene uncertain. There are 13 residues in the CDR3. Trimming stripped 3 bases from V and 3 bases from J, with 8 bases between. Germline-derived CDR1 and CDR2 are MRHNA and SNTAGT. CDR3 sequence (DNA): TGTGCCAGCAGTGAATCCGGGGACTATGGCTACACCTTC. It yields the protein CASSESGDYGYTF.

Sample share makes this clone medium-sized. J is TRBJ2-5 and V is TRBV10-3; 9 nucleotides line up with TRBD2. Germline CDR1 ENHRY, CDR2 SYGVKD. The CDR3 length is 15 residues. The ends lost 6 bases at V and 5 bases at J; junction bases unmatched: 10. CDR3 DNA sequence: TGTGCCATCAGCGAGGGAGGGACTAGCCGGGAGACCCAGTACTTC. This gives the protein CAISEGGTSRETQYF.

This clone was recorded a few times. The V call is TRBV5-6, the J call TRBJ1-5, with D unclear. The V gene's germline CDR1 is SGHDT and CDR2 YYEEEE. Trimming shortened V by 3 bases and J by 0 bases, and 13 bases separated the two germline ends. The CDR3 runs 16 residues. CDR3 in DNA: TGTGCCAGCAGCTCCCACGGGTTTTATAGCAATCAGCCCCAGCATTTT. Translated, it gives CASSSHGFYSNQPQHF.

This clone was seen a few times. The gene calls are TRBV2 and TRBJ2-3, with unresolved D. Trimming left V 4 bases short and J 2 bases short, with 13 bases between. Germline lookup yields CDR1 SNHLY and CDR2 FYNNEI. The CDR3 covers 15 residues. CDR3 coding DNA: TGTGCCAGCAGTGTCGCACTCACCCACACAGATACGCAGTATTTT. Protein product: CASSVALTHTDTQYF.

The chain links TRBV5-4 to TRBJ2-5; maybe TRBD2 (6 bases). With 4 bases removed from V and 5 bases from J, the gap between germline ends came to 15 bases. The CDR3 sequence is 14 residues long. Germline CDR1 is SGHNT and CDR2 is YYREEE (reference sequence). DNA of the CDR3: TGTGCCAGCAGCCCCTCCGGGACTCCCGAGACCCAGTACTTC. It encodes CASSPSGTPETQYF.

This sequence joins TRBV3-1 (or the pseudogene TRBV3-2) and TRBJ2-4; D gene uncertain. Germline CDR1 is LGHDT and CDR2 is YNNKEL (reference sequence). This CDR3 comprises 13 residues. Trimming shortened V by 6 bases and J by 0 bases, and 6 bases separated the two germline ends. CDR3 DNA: TGTGCCAGCAGTGACTTAGCCAAAAACATTCAGTACTTC. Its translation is CASSDLAKNIQYF.

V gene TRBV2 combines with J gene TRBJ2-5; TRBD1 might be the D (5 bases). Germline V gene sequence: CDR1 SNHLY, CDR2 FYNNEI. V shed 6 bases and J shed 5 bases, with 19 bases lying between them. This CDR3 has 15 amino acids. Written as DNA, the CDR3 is TGTGCCAGCAGGGCCCGCCAGGCAGGGCGGGAGACCCAGTACTTC. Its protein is CASRARQAGRETQYF.

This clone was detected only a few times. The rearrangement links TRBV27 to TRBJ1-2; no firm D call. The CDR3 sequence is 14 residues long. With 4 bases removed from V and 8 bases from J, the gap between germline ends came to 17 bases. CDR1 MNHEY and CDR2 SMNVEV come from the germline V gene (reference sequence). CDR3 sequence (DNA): TGTGCCAGCAGTTCTAGGGCCCTCTATGGAGGCTACACCTTC. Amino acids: CASSSRALYGGYTF.

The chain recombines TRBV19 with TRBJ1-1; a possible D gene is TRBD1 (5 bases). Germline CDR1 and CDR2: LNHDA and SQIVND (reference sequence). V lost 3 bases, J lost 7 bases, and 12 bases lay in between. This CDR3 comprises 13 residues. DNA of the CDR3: TGTGCCAGTAGTATCGGGCAGGGTGGTGAAGCTTTCTTT. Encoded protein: CASSIGQGGEAFF.

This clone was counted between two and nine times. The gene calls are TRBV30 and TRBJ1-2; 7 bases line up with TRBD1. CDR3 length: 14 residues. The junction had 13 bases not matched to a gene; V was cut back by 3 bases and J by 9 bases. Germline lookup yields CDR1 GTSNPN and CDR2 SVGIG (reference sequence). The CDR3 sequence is CAWSRRGLNWSYTF. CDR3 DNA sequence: TGTGCCTGGAGCCGCAGGGGGTTAAATTGGAGCTACACCTTC.

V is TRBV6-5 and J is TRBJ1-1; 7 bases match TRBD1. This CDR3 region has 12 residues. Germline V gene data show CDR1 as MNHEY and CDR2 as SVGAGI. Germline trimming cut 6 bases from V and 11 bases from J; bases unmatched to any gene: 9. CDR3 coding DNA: TGTGCCAGCAGGCCGACAGGGTTTAGGGCTTTCTTT. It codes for CASRPTGFRAFF.

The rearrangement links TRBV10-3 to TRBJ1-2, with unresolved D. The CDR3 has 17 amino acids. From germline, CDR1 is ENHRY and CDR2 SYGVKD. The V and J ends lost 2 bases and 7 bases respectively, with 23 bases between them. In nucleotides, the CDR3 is TGTGCCATCAGTGAGCAGAGAGGCTACCCCACAGCCAGTGGCTACACCTTC. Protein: CAISEQRGYPTASGYTF.

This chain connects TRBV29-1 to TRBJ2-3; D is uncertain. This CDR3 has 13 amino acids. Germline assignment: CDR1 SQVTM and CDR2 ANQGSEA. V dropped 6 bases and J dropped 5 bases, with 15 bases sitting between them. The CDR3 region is CSVGGRIVDTQYF. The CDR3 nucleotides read TGCAGCGTCGGCGGCAGGATAGTAGATACGCAGTATTTT.

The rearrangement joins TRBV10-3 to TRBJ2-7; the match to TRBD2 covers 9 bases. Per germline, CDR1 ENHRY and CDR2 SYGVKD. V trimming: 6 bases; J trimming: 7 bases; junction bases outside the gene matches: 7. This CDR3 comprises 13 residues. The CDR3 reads CAISQLAGSEQYF. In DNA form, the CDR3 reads TGTGCCATCAGCCAGCTAGCGGGAAGTGAGCAGTACTTC.

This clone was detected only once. For the CDR3, the DNA is TGCGCCAGCAGCACGGAGGGAGGGTACAATGAGCAGTTCTTC. Its protein is CASSTEGGYNEQFF. The chain couples TRBV5-1 to TRBJ2-1; 7 nucleotides match TRBD2. Germline CDR1 is SGHRS and CDR2 is YFSETQ. The CDR3 consists of 14 residues. The V and J ends lost 4 bases and 4 bases, in that order; junction bases with no gene match: 5.

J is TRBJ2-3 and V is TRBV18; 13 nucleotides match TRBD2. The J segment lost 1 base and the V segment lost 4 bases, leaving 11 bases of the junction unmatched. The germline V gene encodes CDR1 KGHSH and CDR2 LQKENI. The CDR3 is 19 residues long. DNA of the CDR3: TGTGCCAGCTCACGGAATCCGATAGGACTAGCGGGGGGCACAGATACGCAGTATTTT. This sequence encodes CASSRNPIGLAGGTDTQYF.

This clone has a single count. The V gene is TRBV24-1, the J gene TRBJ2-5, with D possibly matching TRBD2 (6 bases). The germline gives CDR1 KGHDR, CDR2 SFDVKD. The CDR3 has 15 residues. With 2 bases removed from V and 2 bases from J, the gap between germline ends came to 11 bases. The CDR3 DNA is TGTGCCACCAGTGATTCGCGGGGCGGACAAGAGACCCAGTACTTC. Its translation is CATSDSRGGQETQYF.

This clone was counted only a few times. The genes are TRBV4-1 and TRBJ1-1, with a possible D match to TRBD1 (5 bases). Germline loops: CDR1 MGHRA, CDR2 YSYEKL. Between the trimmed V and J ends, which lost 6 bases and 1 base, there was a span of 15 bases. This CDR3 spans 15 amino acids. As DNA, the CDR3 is TGCGCCAGCAGACATGGGGCGGGAAGGAACACTGAAGCTTTCTTT. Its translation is CASRHGAGRNTEAFF.

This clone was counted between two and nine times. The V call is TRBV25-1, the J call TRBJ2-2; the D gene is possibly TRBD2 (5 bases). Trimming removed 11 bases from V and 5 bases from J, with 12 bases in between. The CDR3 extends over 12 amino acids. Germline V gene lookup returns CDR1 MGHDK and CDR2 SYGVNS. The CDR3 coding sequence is TGTGCCGGCTCAGGACTTACCGGGGAGCTGTTTTTT. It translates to CAGSGLTGELFF.